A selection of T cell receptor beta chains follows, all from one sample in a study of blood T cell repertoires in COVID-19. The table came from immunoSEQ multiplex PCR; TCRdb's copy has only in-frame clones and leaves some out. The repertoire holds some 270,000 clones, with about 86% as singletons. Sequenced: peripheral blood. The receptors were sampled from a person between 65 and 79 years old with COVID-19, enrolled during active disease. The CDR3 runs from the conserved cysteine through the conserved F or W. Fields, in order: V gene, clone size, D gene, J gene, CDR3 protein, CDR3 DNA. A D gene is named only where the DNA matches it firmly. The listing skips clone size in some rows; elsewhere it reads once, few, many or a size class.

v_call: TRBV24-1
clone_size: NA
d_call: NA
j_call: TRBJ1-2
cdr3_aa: CATSEAGLDYGYTF
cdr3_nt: TGTGCCACCAGTGAAGCAGGGCTGGACTATGGCTACACCTTC

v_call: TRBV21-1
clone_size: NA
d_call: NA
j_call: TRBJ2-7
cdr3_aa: CASSKELGTSGRSDYEQYF
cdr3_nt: TGTGCCAGCAGCAAAGAACTAGGGACTAGCGGGAGGTCGGACTACGAGCAGTACTTC

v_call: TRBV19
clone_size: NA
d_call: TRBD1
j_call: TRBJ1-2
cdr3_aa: CASSITARDSVYGATF
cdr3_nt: TGTGCCAGTAGTATTACAGCCCGGGACAGCGTCTACGGGGCCACCTTC

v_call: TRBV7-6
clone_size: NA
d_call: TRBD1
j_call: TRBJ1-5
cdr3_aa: CASSFTAGQGRNQPQHF
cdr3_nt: TGTGCCAGCAGCTTCACTGCGGGACAGGGTCGGAATCAGCCCCAGCATTTT

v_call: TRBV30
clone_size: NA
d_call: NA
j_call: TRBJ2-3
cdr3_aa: CAWMAPPDTQYF
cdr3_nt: TGTGCCTGGATGGCCCCCCCAGATACGCAGTATTTT

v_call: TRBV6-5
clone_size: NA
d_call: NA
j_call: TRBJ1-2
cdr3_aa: CASSYADRSGYTF
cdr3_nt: TGTGCCAGCAGTTACGCCGACAGGTCCGGTTACACCTTC

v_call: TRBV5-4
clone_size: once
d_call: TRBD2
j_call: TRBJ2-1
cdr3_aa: CASSRVRGGGYNEQFF
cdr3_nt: TGTGCCAGCAGCCGGGTGCGGGGGGGTGGATACAATGAGCAGTTCTTC

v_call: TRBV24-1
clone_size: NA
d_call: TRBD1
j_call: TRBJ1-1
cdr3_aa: CATSDPYRGTEAFF
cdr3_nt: TGTGCCACCAGTGATCCTTACAGGGGCACTGAAGCTTTCTTT

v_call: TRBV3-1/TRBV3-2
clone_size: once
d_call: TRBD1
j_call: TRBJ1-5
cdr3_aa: CASSFTGAGNQPQHF
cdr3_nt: TGTGCCAGCAGCTTCACAGGGGCCGGCAATCAGCCCCAGCATTTT

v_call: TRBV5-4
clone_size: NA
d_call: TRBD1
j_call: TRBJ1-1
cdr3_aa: CASRPLGQGALNTEAFF
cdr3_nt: TGTGCCAGCCGACCCTTGGGACAGGGGGCCTTGAACACTGAAGCTTTCTTT

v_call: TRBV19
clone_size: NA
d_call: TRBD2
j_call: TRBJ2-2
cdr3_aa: CASSFLAGRIGELFF
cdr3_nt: TGTGCCAGTAGCTTTTTAGCGGGAAGGATCGGGGAGCTGTTTTTT

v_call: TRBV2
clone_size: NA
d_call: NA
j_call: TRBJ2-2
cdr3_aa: CASQEVRGETGELFF
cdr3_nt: TGTGCCAGCCAAGAGGTCAGGGGGGAGACCGGGGAGCTGTTTTTT

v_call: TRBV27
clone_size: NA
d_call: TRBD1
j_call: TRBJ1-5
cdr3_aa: CASSFRDRLNQPQHF
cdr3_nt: TGTGCCAGCAGTTTCCGGGACAGACTCAATCAGCCCCAGCATTTT

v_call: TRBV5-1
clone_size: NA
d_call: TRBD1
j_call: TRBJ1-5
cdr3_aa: CASSPGQGNQPQHF
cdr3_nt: TGCGCCAGCAGCCCCGGACAGGGCAATCAGCCCCAGCATTTT

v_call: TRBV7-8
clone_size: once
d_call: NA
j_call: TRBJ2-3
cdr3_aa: CASSLDGATSMDSDTQYF
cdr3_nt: TGTGCCAGCAGCTTAGATGGTGCGACTTCAATGGATTCAGATACGCAGTATTTT

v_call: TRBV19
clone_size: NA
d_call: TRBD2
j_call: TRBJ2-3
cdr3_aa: CASSPSGGPVDTQYF
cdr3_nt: TGTGCCAGTAGCCCTAGCGGGGGGCCGGTAGATACGCAGTATTTT

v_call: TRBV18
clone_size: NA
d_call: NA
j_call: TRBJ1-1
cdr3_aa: CASSPPRQLNTEAFF
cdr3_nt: TGTGCCAGCTCACCACCGCGGCAGTTGAACACTGAAGCTTTCTTT

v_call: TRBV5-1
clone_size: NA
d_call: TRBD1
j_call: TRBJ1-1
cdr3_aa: CASSPGTVHEAFF
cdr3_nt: TGCGCCAGCAGCCCAGGGACAGTCCATGAAGCTTTCTTT

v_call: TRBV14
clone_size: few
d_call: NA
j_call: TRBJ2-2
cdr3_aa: CASSQAGTGLGTGELFF
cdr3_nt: TGTGCCAGCAGCCAAGCGGGCACAGGGTTGGGCACCGGGGAGCTGTTTTTT

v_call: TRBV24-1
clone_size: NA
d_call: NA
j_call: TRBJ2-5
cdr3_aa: CATSDLLETQYF
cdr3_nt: TGTGCCACCAGTGATTTGCTAGAGACCCAGTACTTC

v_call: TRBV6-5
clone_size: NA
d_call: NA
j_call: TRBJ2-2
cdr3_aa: CASRVTSTGGELFF
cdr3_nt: TGTGCCAGCAGGGTGACTTCCACCGGTGGGGAGCTGTTTTTT

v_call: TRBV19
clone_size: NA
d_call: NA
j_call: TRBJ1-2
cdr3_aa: CASRLRGDPFGYTF
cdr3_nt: TGTGCCAGTCGTCTTCGGGGGGACCCCTTCGGCTACACCTTC

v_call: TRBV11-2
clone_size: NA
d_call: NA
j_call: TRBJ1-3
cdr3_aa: CASSSRLSGNTIYF
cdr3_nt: TGTGCCAGCAGCTCTAGGCTTTCTGGAAACACCATATATTTT

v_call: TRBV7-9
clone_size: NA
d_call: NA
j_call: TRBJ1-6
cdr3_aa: CASKAVGMDNSPLHF
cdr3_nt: TGTGCCAGCAAAGCCGTCGGGATGGATAATTCACCCCTCCACTTT

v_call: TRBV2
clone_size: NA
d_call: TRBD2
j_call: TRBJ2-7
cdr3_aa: CASRGGVTHEQYF
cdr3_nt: TGTGCCAGCCGGGGAGGGGTTACCCACGAGCAGTACTTC

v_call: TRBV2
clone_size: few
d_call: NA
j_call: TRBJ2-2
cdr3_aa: CASSEIRTGTGELFF
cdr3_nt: TGTGCCAGCAGTGAAATCCGAACAGGGACCGGGGAGCTGTTTTTT

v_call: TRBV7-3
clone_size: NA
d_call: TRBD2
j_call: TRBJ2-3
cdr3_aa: CASSSAGGGTDTQYF
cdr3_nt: TGTGCCAGCAGCTCCGCGGGCGGGGGGACAGATACGCAGTATTTT

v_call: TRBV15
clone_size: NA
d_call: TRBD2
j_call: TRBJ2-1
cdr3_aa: CATRWSSGYNEQFF
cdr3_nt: TGTGCCACCAGATGGTCTAGCGGCTACAATGAGCAGTTCTTC

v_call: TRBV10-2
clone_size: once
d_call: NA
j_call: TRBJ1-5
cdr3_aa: CASMGGTLRQPQHF
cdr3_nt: TGCGCCAGCATGGGGGGGACCTTAAGGCAGCCCCAGCATTTT

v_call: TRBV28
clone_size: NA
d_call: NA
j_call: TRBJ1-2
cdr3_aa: CASSPIGRASNYGYTF
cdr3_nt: TGTGCCAGCAGCCCAATTGGGAGGGCCTCTAACTATGGCTACACCTTC

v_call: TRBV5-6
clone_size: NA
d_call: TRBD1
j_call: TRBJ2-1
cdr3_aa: CASSLVRGPHNEQFF
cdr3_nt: TGTGCCAGCAGCTTGGTCAGGGGGCCTCACAATGAGCAGTTCTTC

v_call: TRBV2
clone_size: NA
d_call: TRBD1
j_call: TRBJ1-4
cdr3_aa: CASSGAGTGGEKLFF
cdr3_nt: TGTGCCAGCAGTGGGGCGGGGACAGGGGGCGAAAAACTGTTTTTT

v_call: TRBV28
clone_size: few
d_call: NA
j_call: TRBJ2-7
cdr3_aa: CASRPSVAGYEQYF
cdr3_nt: TGTGCCAGCCGCCCCTCCGTCGCGGGCTACGAGCAGTACTTC

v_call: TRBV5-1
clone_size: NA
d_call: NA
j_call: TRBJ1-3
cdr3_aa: CASSGSQASGNTIYF
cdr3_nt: TGCGCCAGCAGCGGGTCTCAGGCCTCTGGAAACACCATATATTTT

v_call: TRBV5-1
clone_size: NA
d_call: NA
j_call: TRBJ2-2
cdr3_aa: CASSFLEGANTGELFF
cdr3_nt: TGCGCCAGCAGCTTCCTGGAGGGGGCCAACACCGGGGAGCTGTTTTTT

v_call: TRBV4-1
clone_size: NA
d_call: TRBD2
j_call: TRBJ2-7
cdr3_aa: CASSQASSGTYEQYF
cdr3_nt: TGCGCCAGCAGCCAAGCGTCTAGCGGTACCTACGAGCAGTACTTC

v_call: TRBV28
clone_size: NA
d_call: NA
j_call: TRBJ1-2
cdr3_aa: CAVPFRRQGGGYTF
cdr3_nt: TGTGCAGTACCGTTTAGAAGGCAGGGCGGCGGCTACACCTTC

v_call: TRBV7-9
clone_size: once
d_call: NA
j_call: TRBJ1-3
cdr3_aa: CASSLMRGTYLSGNTIYF
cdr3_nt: TGTGCCAGCAGCTTAATGCGCGGGACTTACTTATCTGGAAACACCATATATTTT

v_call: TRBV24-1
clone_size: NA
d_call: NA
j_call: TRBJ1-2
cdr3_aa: CAAGSGSNTYGYTF
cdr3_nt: TGTGCCGCCGGGTCGGGATCCAACACCTATGGCTACACCTTC

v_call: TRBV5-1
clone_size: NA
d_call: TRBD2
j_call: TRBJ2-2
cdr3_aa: CASSATGRGSGELFF
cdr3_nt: TGCGCCAGCAGCGCCACTGGGCGGGGGTCCGGGGAGCTGTTTTTT

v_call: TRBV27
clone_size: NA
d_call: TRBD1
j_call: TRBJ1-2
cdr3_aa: CASSSSQGYGYTF
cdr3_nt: TGTGCCAGCAGTTCCTCACAGGGGTATGGCTACACCTTC

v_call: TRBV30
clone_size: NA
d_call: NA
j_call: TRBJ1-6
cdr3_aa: CAWRVMAPNSPLHF
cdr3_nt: TGTGCCTGGAGAGTCATGGCCCCAAATTCACCCCTCCACTTT

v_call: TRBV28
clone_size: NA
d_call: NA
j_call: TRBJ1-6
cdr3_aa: CASSLFRTFYNSPLHF
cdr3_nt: TGTGCCAGCAGTTTATTCCGGACATTCTATAATTCACCCCTCCACTTT

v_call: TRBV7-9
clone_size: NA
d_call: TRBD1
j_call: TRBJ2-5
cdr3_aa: CASSNRTGRQETQYF
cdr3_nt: TGTGCCAGCAGTAATAGGACAGGGCGCCAAGAGACCCAGTACTTC

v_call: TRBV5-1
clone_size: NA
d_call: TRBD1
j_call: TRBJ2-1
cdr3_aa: CASSPDRGSSNEQFF
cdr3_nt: TGCGCCAGCAGCCCAGACAGGGGGAGTTCGAATGAGCAGTTCTTC

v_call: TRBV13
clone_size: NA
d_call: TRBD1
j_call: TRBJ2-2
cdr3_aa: CASSFGTVAGELFF
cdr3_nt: TGTGCCAGCAGCTTCGGGACAGTGGCCGGGGAGCTGTTTTTT

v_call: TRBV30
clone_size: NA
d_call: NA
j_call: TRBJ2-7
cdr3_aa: CAWSGTYEQYF
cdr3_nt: TGTGCCTGGAGTGGTACCTACGAGCAGTACTTC

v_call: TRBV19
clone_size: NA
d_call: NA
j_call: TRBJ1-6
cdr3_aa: CASEEQQGISSPLHF
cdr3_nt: TGTGCCAGTGAGGAACAACAGGGAATCTCTTCACCCCTCCACTTT

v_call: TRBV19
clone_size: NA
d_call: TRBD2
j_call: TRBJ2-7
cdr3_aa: CASSIGLASSYEQYF
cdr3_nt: TGTGCCAGTAGTATAGGACTAGCTAGCTCCTACGAGCAGTACTTC

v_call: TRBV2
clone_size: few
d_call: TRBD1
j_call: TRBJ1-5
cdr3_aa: CASSPQGVNQPQHF
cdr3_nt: TGTGCCAGCAGTCCCCAGGGGGTGAATCAGCCCCAGCATTTT

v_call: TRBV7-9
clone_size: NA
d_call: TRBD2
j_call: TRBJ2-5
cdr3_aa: CASSFLGGEETQYF
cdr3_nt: TGTGCCAGCAGCTTTTTGGGGGGGGAAGAGACCCAGTACTTC

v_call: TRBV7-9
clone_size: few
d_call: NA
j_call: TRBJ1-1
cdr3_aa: CASSLEGGDTEAFF
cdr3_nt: TGTGCCAGCAGCTTAGAAGGGGGGGACACTGAAGCTTTCTTT

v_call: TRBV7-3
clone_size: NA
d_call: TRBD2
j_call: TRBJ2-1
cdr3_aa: CASSLTSVGEQFF
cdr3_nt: TGTGCCAGCAGCCTAACTAGCGTTGGTGAGCAGTTCTTC